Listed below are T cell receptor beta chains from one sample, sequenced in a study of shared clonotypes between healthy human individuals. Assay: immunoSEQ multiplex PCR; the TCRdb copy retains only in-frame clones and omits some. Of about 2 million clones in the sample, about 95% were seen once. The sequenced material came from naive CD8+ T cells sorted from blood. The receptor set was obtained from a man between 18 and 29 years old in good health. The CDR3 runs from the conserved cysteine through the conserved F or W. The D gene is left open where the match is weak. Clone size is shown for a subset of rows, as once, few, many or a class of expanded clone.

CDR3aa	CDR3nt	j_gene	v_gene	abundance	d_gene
CASSFLQGNYGYTF	TGTGCCAGCAGCTTCCTCCAGGGAAACTATGGCTACACCTTC	TRBJ1-2	TRBV7-2	.	.
CASSPQGGGRLEQYF	TGTGCCAGCAGCCCCCAAGGGGGGGGGCGCCTCGAGCAGTACTTC	TRBJ2-7	TRBV14	.	.
CAISVARYDRNEAFF	TGTGCCATCAGTGTGGCGCGATATGACAGGAATGAAGCTTTCTTT	TRBJ1-1	TRBV10-3	.	.
CASSTNEQFF	TGTGCCAGCAGTACCAATGAGCAGTTCTTC	TRBJ2-1	TRBV28	.	.
CASGLAGVGGNEQFF	TGTGCCTCGGGACTAGCGGGAGTCGGGGGCAATGAGCAGTTCTTC	TRBJ2-1	TRBV19	.	TRBD2
CASSYIGYEQYF	TGTGCCAGCAGCTACATCGGGTACGAGCAGTACTTC	TRBJ2-7	TRBV7-8	.	.
CASSPSSGGRWEQYF	TGTGCCAGCAGTCCTTCTAGTGGGGGACGGTGGGAGCAGTACTTC	TRBJ2-7	TRBV27	.	.
CAWEETTNEKLFF	TGTGCCTGGGAAGAAACAACTAATGAAAAACTGTTTTTT	TRBJ1-4	TRBV30	.	.
CAWSTGDYGYTF	TGTGCCTGGAGTACAGGGGATTATGGCTACACCTTC	TRBJ1-2	TRBV30	.	TRBD1
CASSQGQGGETQYF	TGCGCCAGCAGCCAGGGACAGGGGGGGGAGACCCAGTACTTC	TRBJ2-5	TRBV4-3	.	TRBD1
CASSQASGANQPQHF	TGCGCCAGCAGCCAAGCTAGTGGGGCAAATCAGCCCCAGCATTTT	TRBJ1-5	TRBV4-1	.	.
CASSQGSSQPQHF	TGTGCCAGCAGCCAAGGTAGCTCTCAGCCCCAGCATTTT	TRBJ1-5	TRBV14	once	.
CASSINRGTGELFF	TGTGCCAGTAGTATTAACAGGGGCACCGGGGAGCTGTTTTTT	TRBJ2-2	TRBV19	.	TRBD1
CASSGKAEAFF	TGTGCCAGCAGTGGGAAAGCTGAAGCTTTCTTT	TRBJ1-1	TRBV27	.	.
CASRPRRESPLHF	TGTGCCAGCAGGCCTAGGAGAGAATCACCCCTCCACTTT	TRBJ1-6	TRBV25-1	.	.
CASSFRDGYEQYF	TGTGCCAGCAGCTTCCGGGACGGGTACGAGCAGTACTTC	TRBJ2-7	TRBV5-6	.	.
CASSEFPAENTEAFF	TGTGCCAGCAGTGAATTCCCGGCGGAAAACACTGAAGCTTTCTTT	TRBJ1-1	TRBV2	.	.
CAWSSGEGLDNQPQHF	TGTGCCTGGAGTTCGGGGGAGGGACTAGACAATCAGCCCCAGCATTTT	TRBJ1-5	TRBV30	.	.
CASSQDLGPFGTGDNEQFF	TGCGCCAGCAGCCAAGATCTGGGCCCGTTCGGGACTGGAGACAATGAGCAGTTCTTC	TRBJ2-1	TRBV4-3	.	.
CASSEKVEGSGELFF	TGTGCCAGCAGCGAGAAGGTGGAGGGGTCCGGGGAGCTGTTTTTT	TRBJ2-2	TRBV9	.	.
CASSLTGPGQGSSEQYF	TGTGCCAGCAGTTTAACTGGACCGGGACAGGGGTCTTCCGAGCAGTACTTC	TRBJ2-7	TRBV28	.	TRBD1
CASSLQGQETQYF	TGTGCCAGCAGCCTCCAAGGCCAAGAGACCCAGTACTTC	TRBJ2-5	TRBV7-9	.	.
CASSLKPGLQETQYF	TGCGCCAGCAGCCTCAAACCGGGATTACAAGAGACCCAGTACTTC	TRBJ2-5	TRBV4-1	.	.
CASSLEGTPLHF	TGCGCCAGCAGCTTGGAGGGGACACCCCTCCACTTT	TRBJ1-6	TRBV5-1	.	.
CASSGGRGTTYEQYF	TGTGCCAGCAGTGGTGGGCGGGGGACTACCTACGAGCAGTACTTC	TRBJ2-7	TRBV2	.	TRBD2
CASEAGTEAFF	TGTGCCAGTGAAGCGGGCACTGAAGCTTTCTTT	TRBJ1-1	TRBV19	.	.
CASNPDGYGYTF	TGTGCCAGTAACCCGGACGGATATGGCTACACCTTC	TRBJ1-2	TRBV19	.	.
CASSEGATYTGELFF	TGTGCCAGCAGTGAAGGGGCTACTTACACCGGGGAGCTGTTTTTT	TRBJ2-2	TRBV2	.	.
CASSLTQGASGNTIYF	TGCGCCAGCAGCTTGACTCAGGGGGCGTCAGGAAACACCATATATTTT	TRBJ1-3	TRBV5-1	once	TRBD1
CASSAEPGPSYEQYF	TGTGCCAGCAGTGCCGAACCGGGCCCGTCCTACGAGCAGTACTTC	TRBJ2-7	TRBV28	.	.
CASSPWGGTDTQYF	TGTGCCAGCAGCCCTTGGGGAGGAACAGATACGCAGTATTTT	TRBJ2-3	TRBV11-2	.	.
CASSKVRRAAAEKLFF	TGTGCCAGCAGCAAAGTACGGAGGGCAGCCGCTGAAAAACTGTTTTTT	TRBJ1-4	TRBV21-1	.	.
CASSSDLVGGELFF	TGTGCCAGCAGCTCAGATCTAGTCGGCGGGGAGCTGTTTTTT	TRBJ2-2	TRBV7-9	.	.
CASSQIGRYEQYF	TGTGCCAGCTCCCAGATAGGGCGCTACGAGCAGTACTTC	TRBJ2-7	TRBV27	.	.
CASSYVGGNTEAFF	TGTGCCAGCAGTTACGTCGGGGGGAACACTGAAGCTTTCTTT	TRBJ1-1	TRBV6-5	once	.
CASSDRLAGDEQYF	TGTGCCAGCAGTGACAGACTAGCGGGGGACGAGCAGTACTTC	TRBJ2-7	TRBV9	.	TRBD2
CASSYREGVFGETQYF	TGTGCCAGCAGCTACCGTGAGGGGGTTTTCGGAGAGACCCAGTACTTC	TRBJ2-5	TRBV6-6	.	.
CASSFSSGGRVYEQYF	TGTGCCAGCAGTTTTTCCTCTGGGGGGCGGGTTTACGAGCAGTACTTC	TRBJ2-7	TRBV6-5	.	.
CASNHPTGPHTDTQYF	TGTGCCAGCAACCACCCGACAGGGCCCCACACAGATACGCAGTATTTT	TRBJ2-3	TRBV13	.	TRBD1
CASSRLLAPRGETQYF	TGTGCCAGCAGCCGTCTACTAGCCCCGAGGGGAGAGACCCAGTACTTC	TRBJ2-5	TRBV7-8	.	.
CATSRDTGEFYNEQFF	TGTGCCACCAGCAGAGACACGGGAGAGTTCTACAATGAGCAGTTCTTC	TRBJ2-1	TRBV15	.	.
CSVARGQTYEQYF	TGCAGCGTTGCTAGGGGGCAAACCTACGAGCAGTACTTC	TRBJ2-7	TRBV29-1	.	TRBD1
CASSQGTPWTIGTEAFF	TGCGCCAGCAGCCAGGGGACACCCTGGACCATAGGCACTGAAGCTTTCTTT	TRBJ1-1	TRBV4-1	.	.
CASGGPTENEQFF	TGTGCTAGTGGTGGGCCGACAGAGAATGAGCAGTTCTTC	TRBJ2-1	TRBV12-5	.	.
CASSVWGDQPQHF	TGTGCCAGCAGCGTTTGGGGCGATCAGCCCCAGCATTTT	TRBJ1-5	TRBV9	.	.
CASSSRAGGRYEQYF	TGTGCCAGCAGCTCGCGAGCGGGGGGCAGGTACGAGCAGTACTTC	TRBJ2-7	TRBV5-4	.	TRBD2
CASSLDGGGGGGKLFF	TGTGCCAGCAGCTTGGATGGTGGGGGGGGCGGCGGAAAACTGTTTTTT	TRBJ1-4	TRBV5-4	.	.
CASSEGASGGQNEQFF	TGCGCCAGCAGTGAGGGTGCTAGCGGGGGGCAGAATGAGCAGTTCTTC	TRBJ2-1	TRBV10-1	.	TRBD2
CASRRDRESMGLYNEQFF	TGTGCCAGCCGACGGGACAGGGAGTCTATGGGGCTCTACAATGAGCAGTTCTTC	TRBJ2-1	TRBV21-1	.	.
CASCLGGEGYNEQFF	TGTGCCAGCTGCCTTGGCGGGGAGGGGTACAATGAGCAGTTCTTC	TRBJ2-1	TRBV18	once	TRBD2
CASSSDRVAYEQYF	TGTGCCAGCAGCTCCGACAGGGTGGCCTACGAGCAGTACTTC	TRBJ2-7	TRBV9	.	TRBD1
CASSLPLASYEQYF	TGTGCCAGCAGCTTACCACTGGCTTCCTACGAGCAGTACTTC	TRBJ2-7	TRBV7-9	.	.
CASSHWDRNTGELFF	TGTGCCAGCAGCCATTGGGACAGGAACACCGGGGAGCTGTTTTTT	TRBJ2-2	TRBV11-2	.	TRBD1
CASSFGTGEYEQYF	TGTGCCAGCAGCTTCGGGACAGGGGAGTACGAGCAGTACTTC	TRBJ2-7	TRBV5-5	.	TRBD1
CASSSRGAPDTQYF	TGTGCCAGCAGCTCCCGGGGGGCCCCAGATACGCAGTATTTT	TRBJ2-3	TRBV13	.	.
CASSSEASGRASGELFF	TGCGCCAGCAGCTCAGAAGCTAGCGGGAGGGCCAGCGGGGAGCTGTTTTTT	TRBJ2-2	TRBV5-1	.	TRBD2
CASSQGQMTYEQYF	TGCGCCAGCAGCCAAGGACAGATGACCTACGAGCAGTACTTC	TRBJ2-7	TRBV4-1	.	.